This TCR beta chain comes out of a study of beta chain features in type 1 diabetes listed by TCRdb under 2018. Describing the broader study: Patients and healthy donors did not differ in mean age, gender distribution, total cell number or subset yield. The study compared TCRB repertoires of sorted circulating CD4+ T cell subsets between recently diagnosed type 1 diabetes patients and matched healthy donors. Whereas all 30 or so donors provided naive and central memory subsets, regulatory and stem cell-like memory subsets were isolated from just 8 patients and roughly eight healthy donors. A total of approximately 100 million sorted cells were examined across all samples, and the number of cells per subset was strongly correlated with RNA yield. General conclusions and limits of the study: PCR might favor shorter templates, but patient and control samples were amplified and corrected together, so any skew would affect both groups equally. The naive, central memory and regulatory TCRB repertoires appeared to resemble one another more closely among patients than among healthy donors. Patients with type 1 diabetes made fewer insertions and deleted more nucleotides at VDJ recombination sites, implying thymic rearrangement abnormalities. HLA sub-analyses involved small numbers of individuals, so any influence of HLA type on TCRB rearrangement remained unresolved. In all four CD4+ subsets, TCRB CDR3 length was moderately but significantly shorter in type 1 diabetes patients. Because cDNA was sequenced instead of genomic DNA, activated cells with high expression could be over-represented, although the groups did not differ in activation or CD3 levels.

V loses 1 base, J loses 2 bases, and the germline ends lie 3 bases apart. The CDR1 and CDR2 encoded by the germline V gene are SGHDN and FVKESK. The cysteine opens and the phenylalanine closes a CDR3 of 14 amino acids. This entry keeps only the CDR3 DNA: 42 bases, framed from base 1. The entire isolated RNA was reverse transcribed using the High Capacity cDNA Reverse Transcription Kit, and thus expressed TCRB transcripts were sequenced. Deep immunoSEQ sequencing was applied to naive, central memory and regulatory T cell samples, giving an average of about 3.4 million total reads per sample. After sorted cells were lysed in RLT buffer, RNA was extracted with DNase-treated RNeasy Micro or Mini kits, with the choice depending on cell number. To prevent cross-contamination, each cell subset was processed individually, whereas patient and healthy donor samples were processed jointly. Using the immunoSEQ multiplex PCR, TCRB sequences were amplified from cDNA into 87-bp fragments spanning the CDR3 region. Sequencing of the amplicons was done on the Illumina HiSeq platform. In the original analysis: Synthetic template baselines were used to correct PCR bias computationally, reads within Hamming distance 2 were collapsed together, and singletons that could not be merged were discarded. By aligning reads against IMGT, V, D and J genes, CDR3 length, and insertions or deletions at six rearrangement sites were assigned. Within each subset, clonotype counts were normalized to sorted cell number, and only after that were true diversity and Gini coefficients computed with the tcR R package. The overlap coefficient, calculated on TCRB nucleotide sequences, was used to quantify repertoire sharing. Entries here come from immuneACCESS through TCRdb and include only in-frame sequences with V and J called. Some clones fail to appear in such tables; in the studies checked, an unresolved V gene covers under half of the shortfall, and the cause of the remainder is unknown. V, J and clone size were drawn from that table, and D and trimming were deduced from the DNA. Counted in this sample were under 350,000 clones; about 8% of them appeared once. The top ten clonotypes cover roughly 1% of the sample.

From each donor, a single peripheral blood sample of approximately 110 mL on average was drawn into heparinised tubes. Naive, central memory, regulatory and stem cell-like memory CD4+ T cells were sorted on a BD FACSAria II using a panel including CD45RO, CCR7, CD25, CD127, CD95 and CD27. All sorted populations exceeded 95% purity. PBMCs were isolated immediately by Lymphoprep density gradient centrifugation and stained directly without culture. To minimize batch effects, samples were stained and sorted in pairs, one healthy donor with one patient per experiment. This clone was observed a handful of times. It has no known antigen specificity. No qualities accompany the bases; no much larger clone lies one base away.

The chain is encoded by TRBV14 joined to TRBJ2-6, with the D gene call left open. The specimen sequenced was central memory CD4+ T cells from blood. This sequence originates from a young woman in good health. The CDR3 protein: CASSQGTGANVLTF. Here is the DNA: TGTGCCAGCAGCCAAGGAACTGGGGCCAACGTCCTGACTTTC.